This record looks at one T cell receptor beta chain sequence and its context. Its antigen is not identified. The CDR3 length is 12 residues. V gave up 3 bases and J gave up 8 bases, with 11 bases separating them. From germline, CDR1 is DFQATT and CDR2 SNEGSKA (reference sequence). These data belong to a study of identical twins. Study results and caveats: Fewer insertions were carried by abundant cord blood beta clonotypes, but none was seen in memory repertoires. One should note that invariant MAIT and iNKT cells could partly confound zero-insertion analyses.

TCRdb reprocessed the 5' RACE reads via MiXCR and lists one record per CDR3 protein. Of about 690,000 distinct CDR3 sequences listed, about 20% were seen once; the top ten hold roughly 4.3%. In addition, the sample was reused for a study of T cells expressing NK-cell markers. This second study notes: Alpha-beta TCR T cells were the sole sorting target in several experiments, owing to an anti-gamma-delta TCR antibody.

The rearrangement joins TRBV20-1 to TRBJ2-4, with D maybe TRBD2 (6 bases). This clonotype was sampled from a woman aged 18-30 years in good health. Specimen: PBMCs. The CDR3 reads CSARRPGDIQYF. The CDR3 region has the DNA TGCAGTGCTAGGCGCCCGGGGGACATTCAGTACTTC.